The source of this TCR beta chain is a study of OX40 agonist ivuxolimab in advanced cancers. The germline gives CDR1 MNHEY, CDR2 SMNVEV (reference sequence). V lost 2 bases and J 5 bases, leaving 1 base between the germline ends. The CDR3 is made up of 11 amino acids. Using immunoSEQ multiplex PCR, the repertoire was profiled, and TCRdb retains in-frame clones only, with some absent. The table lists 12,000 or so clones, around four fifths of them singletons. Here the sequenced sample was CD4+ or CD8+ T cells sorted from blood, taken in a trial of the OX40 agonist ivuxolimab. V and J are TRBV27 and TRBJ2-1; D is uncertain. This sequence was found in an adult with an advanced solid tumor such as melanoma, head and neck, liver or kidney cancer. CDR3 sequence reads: CASSLDNEQFF. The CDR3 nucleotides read TGTGCCAGCAGTTTAGACAATGAGCAGTTCTTC.